At least ten counts were recorded for the clone carrying this TCR beta chain. Its specificity is unknown. This entry comes from a study of T cells after yellow fever vaccination. TCRdb re-called the 5' RACE reads through MiXCR, storing one row per CDR3 protein. The table has 300,000 to 350,000 distinct CDR3 sequences, 3.5% to 4.5% seen once. This CDR3 spans 16 amino acids. The J segment lost 2 bases and the V segment lost 5 bases, leaving 7 bases of the junction unmatched. CDR1 and CDR2 (germline): SGHRS, YFSETQ. Overall study findings and caveats: Highly abundant clonotypes carried over from the bulk population could end up in FACS-sorted repertoires as contaminants.

This specimen consisted of PBMCs, obtained 15 days after the yellow fever booster vaccination. This TCR was recovered from a man between 18 and 35 years old who received the YFV17D yellow fever vaccine. The chain has TRBV5-1 and TRBJ2-3; 11 nucleotides align to TRBD2. In DNA form, the CDR3 reads TGCGCCAGCAGACTGGGGACTAGCGGTTACACAGATACGCAGTATTTT. Amino acid sequence: CASRLGTSGYTDTQYF.